One sample yielded the 17 T cell receptor beta chains listed below, sequenced in a study of early T cells in non-severe SARS-CoV-2 infection. Via MiXCR, TCRdb re-called the 5' RACE reads, giving one row per CDR3 protein. The sample contains tens of thousands of distinct CDR3 sequences, around 19% of which appear only once. The source material was whole blood, sampled at baseline. Source of these receptors: an adult who was a healthcare worker with PCR-confirmed SARS-CoV-2 infection or an uninfected control (not recorded which).

In this sample, this clonotype turned up a few times. The chain carries TRBV11-3 and TRBJ2-7, with D unclear. Germline V gene data show CDR1 as SGHNT and CDR2 as YENEEA. The CDR3 has 12 residues. With 5 bases removed from V and 1 base from J, the gap between germline ends came to 6 bases. DNA for the CDR3: TGTGCCAGCAGCACGACATCCTACGAGCAGTACTTC. This translates into CASSTTSYEQYF.

This chain links TRBV11-2 with TRBJ2-3; 7 bases are a match to TRBD2. The ends lost 5 bases at V and 2 bases at J; junction bases unmatched: 10. CDR1 is SGHAT, CDR2 FQNNGV, per germline. The CDR3 is 16 amino acids. The CDR3 reads CASSQGAGRLTDTQYF. The CDR3 DNA reads as TGTGCCAGCAGCCAAGGAGCGGGACGCCTCACAGATACGCAGTATTTT.

V usage is TRBV9 and J usage is TRBJ2-1; no definite D call. Germline V lookup: CDR1 SGDLS, CDR2 YYNGEE. V was shortened by 1 base and J by 2 bases, with 4 bases between the two germline ends. This CDR3 has 13 residues. For the CDR3, the DNA is TGTGCCAGCAGCGTACAGACCTACAATGAGCAGTTCTTC. It is translated as CASSVQTYNEQFF. Full variable domain (rest looked up from reference TRBV9 and TRBJ2-1): DSGVTQTPKHLITATGQRVTLRCSPRSGDLSVYWYQQSLDQGLQFLIQYYNGEERAKGNILERFSAQQFPDLHSELNLSSLELGDSALYFCASSVQTYNEQFFGPGTRLTVL.

Ten or more counts support this clonotype. The V gene is TRBV18, the J gene TRBJ1-6; unclear D gene. Germline values: CDR1 KGHSH, CDR2 LQKENI. V shed 5 bases and J shed 12 bases, with 11 bases lying between them. The CDR3 length is 12 residues. The CDR3 reads CASSGPGQPLHF. The CDR3 DNA reads as TGTGCCAGCTCAGGCCCGGGCCAACCCCTCCACTTT.

This clonotype showed up just a few times. The chain couples TRBV2 to TRBJ1-1; 8 bases map to TRBD1. Germline CDR1 SNHLY, CDR2 FYNNEI. Trimming cost V 6 bases and J 5 bases; bases outside gene matches: 11. CDR3 length equals 15 residues. The CDR3 loop reads CASRGRGQGGTEAFF. The CDR3 nucleotides are TGTGCCAGCAGGGGACGAGGACAGGGCGGAACTGAAGCTTTCTTT.

This clonotype has a handful of counts. V and J are TRBV24-1 and TRBJ2-2; unclear D gene. V was trimmed by 6 bases and J by 3 bases, leaving 10 bases between them. This CDR3 comprises 14 residues. CDR1 is KGHDR, CDR2 SFDVKD, per germline. The CDR3 nucleotides are TGTGCCACCAGTAAGACCGGCGACACCGGGGAGCTGTTTTTT. Translated: CATSKTGDTGELFF.

This clonotype is categorized as medium-sized (0.01 to 0.1%). The gene calls are TRBV6-4 and TRBJ2-3, with 11 bases fitting TRBD2. The V gene's germline CDR1 is MRHNA and CDR2 SNTAGT. CDR3 length: 16 residues. Trimming at V came to 6 bases and at J to 6 bases, leaving 11 bases not matched to a gene. CDR3 sequence reads: CASSATASGGSDTQYF. The CDR3 DNA follows: TGTGCCAGCAGCGCCACGGCTAGCGGGGGGTCCGATACGCAGTATTTT.

There are many counts of this clonotype. The rearrangement uses TRBV12-3 or TRBV12-4 and TRBJ1-2; maybe TRBD1 (5 bases). Trimming took 6 bases from V and 4 from J, leaving 18 bases between them. The CDR3 length is 15 residues. As DNA, the CDR3 is TGTGCCAGCAGCAGAACCGACAGATCCACCTATGGCTACACCTTC. Protein sequence: CASSRTDRSTYGYTF.

About this clonotype: The junction departs from germline at one end; a sequencing error may be responsible. The J gene is TRBJ1-5, the V gene TRBV6-1, with 11 positions matching TRBD1. Germline values: CDR1 MNHNS, CDR2 SASEGT. The CDR3 is 15 residues long. In nucleotides, the CDR3 is TGTGTCAGCAGCTCCGGGACAGGGGGTTATCAGCCCCAGCATTTT. This translates into CVSSSGTGGYQPQHF.

The chain couples TRBV20-1 to TRBJ2-1; TRBD2 matches at 9 bases. This CDR3 has 13 amino acids. J gave up 8 bases and V 6 bases, and 8 bases lay outside the gene matches. Germline V gene lookup returns CDR1 DFQATT and CDR2 SNEGSKA (reference sequence). The CDR3 loop is CSAAKTSGDEQFF. In DNA, the CDR3 is TGCAGTGCCGCAAAGACTAGCGGTGATGAGCAGTTCTTC.

This clonotype has just a few counts. The chain has TRBV12-5 and TRBJ2-1, with 15 bases aligning to TRBD2. V shed 5 bases, J shed 13 bases, and the junction held 9 bases outside the gene matches. The germline V gene encodes CDR1 LGHNT and CDR2 FRNRAP. The CDR3 is made up of 15 amino acids. The CDR3 here is CASGPGTSGRIVQFF. For the CDR3, the DNA is TGTGCTAGTGGTCCGGGGACTAGCGGGAGGATAGTACAGTTCTTC.

This clonotype was counted between two and nine times. The chain employs TRBV20-1 and TRBJ2-5; 9 bases line up with TRBD1. The CDR3 runs 14 residues. The trim removed 4 bases at V and 5 bases at J, leaving 8 bases unmatched. CDR1 DFQATT and CDR2 SNEGSKA come from the germline V gene (reference sequence). As DNA, the CDR3 is TGCAGTGCTACCTCACAGGGGGCGGGGGAGACCCAGTACTTC. Its translation: CSATSQGAGETQYF.

The V and J genes are TRBV12-3 or TRBV12-4 and TRBJ2-4; D gene ambiguous. The CDR3 is 15 residues long. V lost 6 bases and J lost 0, with 12 bases in between. The CDR3 loop reads CASRPQNTAKNIQYF. In nucleotides, the CDR3 is TGTGCCAGCAGGCCTCAAAACACAGCCAAAAACATTCAGTACTTC.

J is TRBJ1-2 and V is TRBV4-3; 10 bases align to TRBD1. This CDR3 is built from 14 residues. V lost 3 bases, J lost 8 bases, and 6 bases stayed unmatched. Germline V gene lookup returns CDR1 LGHNA and CDR2 YSLEER. The CDR3 DNA follows: TGCGCCAGCAGCCACAGAGGGACAGGGGAAGGCTACACCTTC. It is translated as CASSHRGTGEGYTF.

This clonotype was seen more than once but under ten times. The genes are TRBV6-4 and TRBJ2-1; no clear D gene. The germline V gene has CDR1 MRHNA and CDR2 SNTAGT. CDR3 length: 13 amino acids. Trimming removed 1 base from V and 7 bases from J, with 8 bases in between. Here the CDR3 reads CASSDLGINEQFF. DNA of the CDR3: TGTGCCAGCAGTGACTTAGGGATTAATGAGCAGTTCTTC.

This clonotype showed up just a few times. The chain recombines TRBV4-1 with TRBJ1-1; possible D gene TRBD1, 5 bases. V was pared by 8 bases and J by 0 bases, with 10 bases between. CDR3 size: 13 residues. The germline gives CDR1 MGHRA, CDR2 YSYEKL. CDR3 in DNA: TGCGCCAGCGGGGGTGACATGAACACTGAAGCTTTCTTT. Residues: CASGGDMNTEAFF.

This clonotype was seen a handful of times. The chain uses TRBV7-8 and TRBJ1-4; no clear D. Germline values: CDR1 SGHVS, CDR2 FQNEAQ. The CDR3 loop spans 14 amino acids. Deletions cut 5 bases from V and 11 bases from J, with 18 bases between. The CDR3 coding sequence is TGTGCCAGCAGCGTCGGGAGTCCATTGTGGAAACTGTTTTTT. Protein: CASSVGSPLWKLFF.